This T cell receptor beta chain came from a study of blood T cell repertoires in COVID-19. This CDR3 spans 13 amino acids. Germline lookup yields CDR1 SGHRS and CDR2 YFSETQ. The germline V and J ends were trimmed by 2 bases and 4 bases, with 6 bases remaining between them. Profiling relied on immunoSEQ multiplex PCR, and the TCRdb table lists in-frame clones only, not all of them. The table records just over 30,000 clones, around 90% of them present only once. The clonotype comes from a woman in her thirties or forties with active or convalescent COVID-19. The gene calls are TRBV5-1 and TRBJ2-2; D is uncertain. The sequencing input was peripheral blood. CDR3 nucleotides: TGCGCCAGCAGCTTCGGGTCCACCGGGGAGCTGTTTTTT. It is translated as CASSFGSTGELFF.